A selection of T cell receptor beta chains follows, all from one sample in a study of shared clonotypes between healthy human individuals. Only in-frame clones appear in the TCRdb table, and some are missing; sequencing was by immunoSEQ multiplex PCR. Of around 700,000 clones listed, 73% are singletons. Sequenced sample: memory CD4+ T cells sorted from blood. The receptors were gathered from a woman aged 30 to 39 in good health. Each CDR3 is given with its conserved first and last residue. The D gene is left open where the match is weak. Some rows have no size entry. The others give once, few or many, or a class for an expanded clone.

-	TRBV2	TRBJ1-2	-	CASRSRVGYTF	TGTGCCAGCAGGTCCCGCGTCGGCTACACCTTC
-	TRBV5-1	TRBJ1-4	-	CASSLTGRAGEKLFF	TGCGCCAGCAGCTTAACAGGCCGGGCGGGTGAAAAACTGTTTTTT
-	TRBV5-1	TRBJ1-1	-	CASSLVAGRLSEAFF	TGCGCCAGCAGCTTGGTGGCCGGCCGTCTATCTGAAGCTTTCTTT
-	TRBV18	TRBJ1-4	-	CASSPGLGEKLFF	TGTGCCAGCTCACCAGGACTGGGGGAAAAACTGTTTTTT
TRBD1	TRBV25-1	TRBJ2-5	-	CASSEGQGPETQYF	TGTGCCAGCAGTGAGGGACAGGGGCCAGAGACCCAGTACTTC
-	TRBV6-5	TRBJ1-2	-	CASSYGRVDGYTF	TGTGCCAGCAGTTACGGGAGGGTGGATGGCTACACCTTC
TRBD2	TRBV11-2	TRBJ2-1	few	CASSSLAGVYNEQFF	TGTGCCAGCAGCTCCCTAGCGGGAGTCTACAATGAGCAGTTCTTC
TRBD2	TRBV7-9	TRBJ2-2	-	CASRASGRWRTGELFF	TGTGCCAGCAGAGCTAGCGGGAGGTGGAGGACCGGGGAGCTGTTTTTT
-	TRBV11-2	TRBJ1-6	-	CASSYWGAGERSPLHF	TGTGCCAGCAGCTACTGGGGGGCTGGGGAGCGTTCACCCCTCCACTTT
TRBD2	TRBV5-1	TRBJ2-7	-	CASSLALSGSRDEQYF	TGCGCCAGCAGCTTGGCCCTTAGCGGGAGTAGGGACGAGCAGTACTTC
-	TRBV2	TRBJ1-1	once	CASSDGGGMNTEAFF	TGTGCCAGCAGTGATGGGGGGGGAATGAACACTGAAGCTTTCTTT
-	TRBV27	TRBJ1-1	once	CASNAQGSNTEAFF	TGTGCCAGCAACGCTCAGGGGTCGAACACTGAAGCTTTCTTT
-	TRBV9	TRBJ1-2	few	CASSVGFYGYTF	TGTGCCAGCAGCGTAGGCTTTTATGGCTACACCTTC
-	TRBV10-1	TRBJ2-5	once	CASSADGVYETQYF	TGCGCCAGCAGTGCTGACGGGGTTTACGAGACCCAGTACTTC
TRBD2	TRBV11-2	TRBJ2-3	-	CASSFTQTSGGTDTQYF	TGTGCCAGCAGCTTTACCCAGACTAGCGGGGGCACAGATACGCAGTATTTT